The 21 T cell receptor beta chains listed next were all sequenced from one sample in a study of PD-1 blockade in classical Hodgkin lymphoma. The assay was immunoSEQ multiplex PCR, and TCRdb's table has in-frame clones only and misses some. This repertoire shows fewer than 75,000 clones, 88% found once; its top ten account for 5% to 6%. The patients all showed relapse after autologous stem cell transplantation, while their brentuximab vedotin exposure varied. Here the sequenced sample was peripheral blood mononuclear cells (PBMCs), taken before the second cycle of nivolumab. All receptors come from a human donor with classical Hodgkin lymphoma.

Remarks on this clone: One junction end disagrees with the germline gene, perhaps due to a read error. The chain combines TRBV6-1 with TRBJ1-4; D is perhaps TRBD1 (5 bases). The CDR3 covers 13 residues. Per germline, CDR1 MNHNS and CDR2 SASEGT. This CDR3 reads CASSEAFWDSAGF. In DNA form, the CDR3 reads TGTGCCAGCAGTGAAGCGTTCTGGGACTCAGCAGGTTTT.

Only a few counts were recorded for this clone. This CDR3 is CASSSWGQGAAFF. CDR3 bases: TGTGCCAGCAGTTCTTGGGGACAGGGTGCAGCTTTCTTT. This chain links TRBV6-6 with TRBJ1-1; 9 bases are shared with TRBD1. The germline V gene encodes CDR1 MNHNY and CDR2 SVGAGI (reference sequence). J gave up 10 bases and V 4 bases, and 7 bases lay outside the gene matches. This CDR3 has 13 residues.

Here the CDR3 DNA reads TGTGCCAGCAGCTTCGACAGCAATCAGCCCCAGCATTTT. Amino acid sequence: CASSFDSNQPQHF. V is TRBV5-5 and J is TRBJ1-5; D call uncertain. Trimming removed 2 bases from V and 1 base from J, with 4 bases in between. There are 13 residues in the CDR3. Looked up from germline, CDR1 is SGHKS and CDR2 is YYEKEE (reference sequence).

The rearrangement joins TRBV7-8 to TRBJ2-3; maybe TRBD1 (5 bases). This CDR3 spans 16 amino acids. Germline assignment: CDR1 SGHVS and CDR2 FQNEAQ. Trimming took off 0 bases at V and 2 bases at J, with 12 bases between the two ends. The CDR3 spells CASSLALTGITDTQYF. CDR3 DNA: TGTGCCAGCAGCTTAGCGTTAACAGGTATCACAGATACGCAGTATTTT. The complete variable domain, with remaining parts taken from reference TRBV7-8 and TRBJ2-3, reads GAGVSQSPRYKVAKRGQDVALRCDPISGHVSLFWYQQALGQGPEFLTYFQNEAQLDKSGLPSDRFFAERPEGSVSTLKIQRTQQEDSAVYLCASSLALTGITDTQYFGPGTRLTVL.

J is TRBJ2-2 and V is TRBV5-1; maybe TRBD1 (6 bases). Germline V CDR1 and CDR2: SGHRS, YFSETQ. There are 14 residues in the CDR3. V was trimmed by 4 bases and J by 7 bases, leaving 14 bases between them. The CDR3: CASSQAGDIGELFF. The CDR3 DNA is TGCGCCAGCAGCCAGGCAGGGGATATCGGGGAGCTGTTTTTT.

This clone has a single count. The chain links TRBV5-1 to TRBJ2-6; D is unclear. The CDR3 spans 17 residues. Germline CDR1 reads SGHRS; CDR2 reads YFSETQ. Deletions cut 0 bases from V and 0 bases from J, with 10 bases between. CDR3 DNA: TGCGCCAGCAGCTTGGCTCCAGGAAGCTCTGGGGCCAACGTCCTGACTTTC. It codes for CASSLAPGSSGANVLTF. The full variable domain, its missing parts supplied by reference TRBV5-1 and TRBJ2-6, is KAGVTQTPRYLIKTRGQQVTLSCSPISGHRSVSWYQQTPGQGLQFLFEYFSETQRNKGNFPGRFSGRQFSNSRSEMNVSTLELGDSALYLCASSLAPGSSGANVLTFGAGSRLTVL.

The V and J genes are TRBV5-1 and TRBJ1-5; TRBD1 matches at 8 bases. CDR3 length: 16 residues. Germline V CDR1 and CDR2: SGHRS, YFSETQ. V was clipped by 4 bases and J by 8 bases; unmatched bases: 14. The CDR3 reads CASSGGQGGFGEPQHF. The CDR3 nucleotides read TGCGCCAGCAGCGGCGGACAGGGAGGATTTGGGGAGCCCCAGCATTTT.

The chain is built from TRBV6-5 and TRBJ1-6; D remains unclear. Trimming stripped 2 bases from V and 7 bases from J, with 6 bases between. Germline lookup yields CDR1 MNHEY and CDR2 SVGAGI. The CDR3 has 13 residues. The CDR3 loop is CASSYEINSPLHF. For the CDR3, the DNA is TGTGCCAGCAGTTACGAGATCAATTCACCCCTCCACTTT.

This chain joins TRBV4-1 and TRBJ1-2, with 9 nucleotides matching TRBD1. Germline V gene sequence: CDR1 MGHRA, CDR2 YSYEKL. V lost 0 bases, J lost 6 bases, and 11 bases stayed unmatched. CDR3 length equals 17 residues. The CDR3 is CASSQEPGGQGVDGYTF. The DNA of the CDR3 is TGCGCCAGCAGCCAAGAACCTGGGGGACAGGGTGTTGATGGCTACACCTTC.

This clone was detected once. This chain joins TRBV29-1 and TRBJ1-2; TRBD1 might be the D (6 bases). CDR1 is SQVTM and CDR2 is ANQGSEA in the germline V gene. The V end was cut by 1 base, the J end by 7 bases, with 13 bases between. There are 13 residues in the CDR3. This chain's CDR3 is CSVEVGGARGYTF. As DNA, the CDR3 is TGCAGCGTTGAAGTAGGGGGGGCGCGTGGCTACACCTTC.

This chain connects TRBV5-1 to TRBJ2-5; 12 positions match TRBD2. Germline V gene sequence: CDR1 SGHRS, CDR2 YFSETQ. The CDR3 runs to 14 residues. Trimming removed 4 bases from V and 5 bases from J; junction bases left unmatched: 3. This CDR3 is CASSPGLAGETQYF. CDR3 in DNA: TGCGCCAGCAGCCCCGGACTAGCGGGGGAGACCCAGTACTTC.

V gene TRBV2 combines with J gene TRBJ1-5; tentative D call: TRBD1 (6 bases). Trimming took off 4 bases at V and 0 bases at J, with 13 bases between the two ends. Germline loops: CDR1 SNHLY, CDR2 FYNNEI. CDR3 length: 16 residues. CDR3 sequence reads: CASSGTGRYSNQPQHF. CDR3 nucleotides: TGTGCCAGCAGTGGCACAGGGCGCTATAGCAATCAGCCCCAGCATTTT.

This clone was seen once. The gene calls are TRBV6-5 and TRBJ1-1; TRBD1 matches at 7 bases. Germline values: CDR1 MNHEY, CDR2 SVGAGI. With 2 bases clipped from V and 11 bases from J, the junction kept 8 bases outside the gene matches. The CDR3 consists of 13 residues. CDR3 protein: CASSYNRQGSAFF. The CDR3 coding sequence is TGTGCCAGCAGTTACAATCGACAGGGTTCGGCTTTCTTT.

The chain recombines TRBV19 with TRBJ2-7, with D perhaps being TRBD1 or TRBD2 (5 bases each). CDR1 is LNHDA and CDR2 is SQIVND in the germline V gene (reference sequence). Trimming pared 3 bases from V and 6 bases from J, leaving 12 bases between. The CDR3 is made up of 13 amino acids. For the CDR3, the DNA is TGTGCCAGTAGTATTGGGGGTGCTGGCGAGCAGTACTTC. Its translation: CASSIGGAGEQYF.

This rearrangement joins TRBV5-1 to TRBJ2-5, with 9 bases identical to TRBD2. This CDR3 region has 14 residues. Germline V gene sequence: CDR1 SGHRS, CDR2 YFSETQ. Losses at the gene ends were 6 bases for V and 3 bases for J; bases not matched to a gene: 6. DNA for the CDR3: TGCGCCAGCATAGCGGGGGCCCGAGAAGAGACCCAGTACTTC. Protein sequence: CASIAGAREETQYF.

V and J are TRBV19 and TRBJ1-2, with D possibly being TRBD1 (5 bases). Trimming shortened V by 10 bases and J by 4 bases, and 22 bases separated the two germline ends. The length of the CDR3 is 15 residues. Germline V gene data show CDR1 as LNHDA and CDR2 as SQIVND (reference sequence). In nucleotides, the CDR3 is TGTGCCACTAGGGCCTCCGGGACCGAACTCTATGGCTACACCTTC. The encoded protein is CATRASGTELYGYTF.

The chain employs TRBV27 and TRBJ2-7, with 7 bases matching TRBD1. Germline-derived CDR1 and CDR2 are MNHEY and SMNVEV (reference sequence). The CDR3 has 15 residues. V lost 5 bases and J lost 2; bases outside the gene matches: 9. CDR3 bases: TGTGCCAGCAGTGGATCCGGGACAGATACCTACGAGCAGTACTTC. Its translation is CASSGSGTDTYEQYF.

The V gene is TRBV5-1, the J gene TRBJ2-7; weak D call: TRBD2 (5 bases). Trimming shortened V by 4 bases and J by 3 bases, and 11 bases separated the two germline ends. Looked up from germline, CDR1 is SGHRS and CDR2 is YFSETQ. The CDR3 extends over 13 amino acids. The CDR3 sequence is CASSQNEGYEQYF. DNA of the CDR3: TGCGCCAGCAGCCAGAACGAGGGCTACGAGCAGTACTTC.

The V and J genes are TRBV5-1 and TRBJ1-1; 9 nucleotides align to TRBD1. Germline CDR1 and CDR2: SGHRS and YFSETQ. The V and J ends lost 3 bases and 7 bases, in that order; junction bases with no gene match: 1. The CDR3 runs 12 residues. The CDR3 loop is CASSWGQGEAFF. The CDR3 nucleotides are TGCGCCAGCAGCTGGGGACAGGGTGAAGCTTTCTTT.

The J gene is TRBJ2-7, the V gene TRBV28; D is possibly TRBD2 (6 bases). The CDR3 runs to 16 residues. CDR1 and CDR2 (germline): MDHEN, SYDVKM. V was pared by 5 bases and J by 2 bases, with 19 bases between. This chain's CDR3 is CASSSPPSEETYEQYF. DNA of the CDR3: TGTGCCAGCAGTAGCCCCCCTAGCGAGGAGACCTACGAGCAGTACTTC.

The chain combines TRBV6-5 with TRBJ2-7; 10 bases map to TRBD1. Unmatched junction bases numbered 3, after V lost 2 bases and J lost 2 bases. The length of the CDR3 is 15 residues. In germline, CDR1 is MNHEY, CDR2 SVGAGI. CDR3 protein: CASSYRDRGTYEQYF. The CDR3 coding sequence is TGTGCCAGCAGTTACCGGGACAGGGGAACCTACGAGCAGTACTTC.